One sample yielded the 11 T cell receptor beta chains listed below, sequenced in a study of response to subunit inactivated influenza vaccine (dated by TCRdb to the late 2010s). Receptors were amplified or captured by RT-PCR. These reads were obtained on an Illumina HiSeq 2500. TCRdb applied fastp at Q25 and MiXCR to the public reads, then kept only in-frame beta chains. Merged by CDR3 protein, the rows form single entries marked with the most common genes and DNA. Here the sample has roughly 780,000 distinct CDR3 sequences; 15% to 20% occur a single time. The ten most abundant clones make up around 9.9% of the sample. Sequences were derived from PBMCs from blood, sampled about 5 days after vaccination. These TCRs come from a man in his fifties or sixties who received an inactivated influenza vaccine. Donor details come from another sample of the same person, matched by shared clones.

This clonotype was counted between two and nine times. The chain uses TRBV11-2 and TRBJ2-1; possibly TRBD2 for D (6 bases). The CDR3 contains 16 residues. Per germline, CDR1 SGHAT and CDR2 FQNNGV. The V gene lost 0 bases and the J gene lost 5 bases, with 14 bases spanning the gap. The CDR3 DNA follows: TGTGCCAGCAGCTTAGAGGAGATAGCGGCCGACAATGAGCAGTTCTTC. This codes for CASSLEEIAADNEQFF.

In this sample, this clonotype turned up a few times. The chain recombines TRBV12-3 or TRBV12-4 with TRBJ2-2; no reliable D call. This CDR3 spans 12 amino acids. With 6 bases removed from V and 6 bases from J, the gap between germline ends came to 8 bases. CDR3 in amino acids: CASRSLAGELFF. Here the CDR3 DNA reads TGTGCCAGCAGGTCCCTCGCCGGGGAGCTGTTTTTT.

This rearrangement joins TRBV20-1 to TRBJ1-4; D is ambiguous. Germline values: CDR1 DFQATT, CDR2 SNEGSKA (reference sequence). V was shortened by 3 bases and J by 3 bases, with 8 bases between the two germline ends. The CDR3 runs to 13 residues. The CDR3 coding sequence is TGCAGTGCTAGGGAAGGACCTAATGAAAAACTGTTTTTT. Amino acids: CSAREGPNEKLFF.

V and J are TRBV11-2 and TRBJ2-1; 15 bases align to TRBD2. This CDR3 contains 18 residues. From germline, CDR1 is SGHAT and CDR2 FQNNGV. V lost 1 base and J lost 4; bases outside the gene matches: 5. CDR3: CASSLVGLAGGQYNEQFF. CDR3 bases: TGTGCCAGCAGCTTAGTGGGACTAGCGGGGGGACAATACAATGAGCAGTTCTTC.

This clonotype was counted between two and nine times. This chain links TRBV12-3 or TRBV12-4 with TRBJ2-1; unclear D gene. V lost 6 bases and J 7 bases, leaving 16 bases between the germline ends. The CDR3 loop spans 14 amino acids. The CDR3: CASRTDIASNEQFF. DNA for the CDR3: TGTGCCAGCAGAACCGACATAGCCTCGAATGAGCAGTTCTTC.

This clonotype was counted many times. The chain joins TRBV5-1 to TRBJ2-7; 10 nucleotides align to TRBD1. The CDR3 contains 14 residues. J was trimmed by 4 bases and V by 3 bases; bases with no gene match: 4. Germline values: CDR1 SGHRS, CDR2 YFSETQ. CDR3 in amino acids: CASSSGGQGYEQYF. CDR3 DNA: TGCGCCAGCAGCTCGGGGGGACAGGGGTACGAGCAGTACTTC.

This rearrangement joins TRBV7-9 to TRBJ2-7; TRBD1 is a possible D gene (5 bases). V shed 6 bases and J shed 3 bases, with 18 bases lying between them. The CDR3 is 15 amino acids. Germline CDR1 and CDR2: SEHNR and FQNEAQ (reference sequence). The CDR3 region is CASSRAQGEGYEQYF. As DNA, the CDR3 is TGTGCCAGCAGTCGAGCCCAAGGGGAAGGCTACGAGCAGTACTTC.

In this sample, this clonotype turned up once. J is TRBJ2-2 and V is TRBV20-1, with 7 bases identical to TRBD1. CDR1 and CDR2 from the germline V gene are DFQATT and SNEGSKA (reference sequence). The CDR3 contains 16 residues. J was trimmed by 2 bases and V by 0 bases; bases with no gene match: 6. CDR3 amino acids: CSARDRRQGNTGELFF. The CDR3 bases are TGCAGTGCTAGAGATCGGAGACAGGGTAACACCGGGGAGCTGTTTTTT.

This clonotype appeared a few times. This sequence joins TRBV7-7 and TRBJ2-2; TRBD2 agrees at 9 bases. The CDR3 consists of 16 residues. CDR1 is SSHAT, CDR2 FNYEAQ, per germline (reference sequence). V gave up 5 bases and J gave up 5 bases; unmatched junction bases: 9. For the CDR3, the DNA is TGTGCCAGCAGCCCCCAGCTAGCGGGAATTACCGGGGAGCTGTTTTTT. It encodes CASSPQLAGITGELFF. Drawing the rest from reference TRBV7-7 and TRBJ2-2, the complete variable domain is GAGVSQSPRYKVTKRGQDVTLRCDPISSHATLYWYQQALGQGPEFLTYFNYEAQPDKSGLPSDRFSAERPEGSISTLTIQRTEQRDSAMYRCASSPQLAGITGELFFGEGSRLTVL.

The rearrangement links TRBV30 to TRBJ2-3; 7 nucleotides align to TRBD2. This CDR3 is 15 amino acids long. Germline values: CDR1 GTSNPN, CDR2 SVGIG (reference sequence). With 2 bases clipped from V and 0 bases from J, the junction kept 5 bases outside the gene matches. CDR3 protein: CAWSRPGGSTDTQYF. The CDR3 DNA reads TGTGCCTGGAGTAGGCCGGGAGGAAGCACAGATACGCAGTATTTT.

This clonotype was picked up a small number of times. This sequence joins TRBV9 and TRBJ2-5; 7 nucleotides line up with TRBD1. The V gene's germline CDR1 is SGDLS and CDR2 YYNGEE. The CDR3 extends over 14 amino acids. The V segment lost 3 bases and the J segment 1 base; nucleotides outside the gene matches: 3. The CDR3 DNA follows: TGTGCCAGCAGCGGACAGGGTACCCAAGAGACCCAGTACTTC. As protein: CASSGQGTQETQYF.